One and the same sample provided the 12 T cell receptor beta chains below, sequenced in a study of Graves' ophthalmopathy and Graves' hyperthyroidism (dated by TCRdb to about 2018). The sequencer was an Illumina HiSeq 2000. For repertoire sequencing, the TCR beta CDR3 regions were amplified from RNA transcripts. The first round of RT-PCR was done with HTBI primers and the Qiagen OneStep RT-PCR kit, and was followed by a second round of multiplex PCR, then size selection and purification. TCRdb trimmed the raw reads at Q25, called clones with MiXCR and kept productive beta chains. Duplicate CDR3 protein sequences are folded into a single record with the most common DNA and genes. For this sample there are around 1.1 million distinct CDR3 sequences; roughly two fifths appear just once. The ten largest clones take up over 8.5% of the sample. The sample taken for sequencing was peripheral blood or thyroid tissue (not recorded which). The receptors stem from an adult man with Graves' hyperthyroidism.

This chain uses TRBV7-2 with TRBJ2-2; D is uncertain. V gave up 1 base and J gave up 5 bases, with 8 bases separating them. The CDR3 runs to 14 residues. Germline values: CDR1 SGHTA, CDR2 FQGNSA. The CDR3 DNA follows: TGTGCCAGCAGCTTAGTAGGCATGACCGGGGAGCTGTTTTTT. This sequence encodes CASSLVGMTGELFF.

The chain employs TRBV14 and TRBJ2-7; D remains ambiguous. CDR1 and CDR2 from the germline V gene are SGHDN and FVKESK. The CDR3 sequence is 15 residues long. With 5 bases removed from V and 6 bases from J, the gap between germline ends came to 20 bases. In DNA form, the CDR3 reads TGTGCCAGCAGCGAATATAGTCCCTACCGCCTCGAGCAGTACTTC. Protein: CASSEYSPYRLEQYF.

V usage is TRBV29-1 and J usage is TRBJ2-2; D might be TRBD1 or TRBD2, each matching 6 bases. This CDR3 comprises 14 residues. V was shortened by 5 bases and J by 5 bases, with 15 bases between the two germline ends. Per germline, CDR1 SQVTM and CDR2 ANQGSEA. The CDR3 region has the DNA TGCAGCGTTCGCCCGGGGGCTCGTACCGGGGAGCTGTTTTTT. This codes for CSVRPGARTGELFF.

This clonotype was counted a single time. The CDR3 DNA sequence: TGTGCCAGCAGCTTAGAGAGTTCGGCCACTGAAGCTTTCTTT. This gives the protein CASSLESSATEAFF. V gene TRBV7-9 combines with J gene TRBJ1-1, with D uncertain. V shed 1 base and J shed 4 bases, with 10 bases lying between them. The length of the CDR3 is 14 residues. Germline CDR1 is SEHNR and CDR2 is FQNEAQ (reference sequence).

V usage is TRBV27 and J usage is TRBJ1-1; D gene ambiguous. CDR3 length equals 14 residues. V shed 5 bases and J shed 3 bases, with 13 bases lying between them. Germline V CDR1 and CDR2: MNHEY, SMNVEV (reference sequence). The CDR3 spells CASSPSVEYTEAFF. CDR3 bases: TGTGCCAGCAGTCCGTCGGTTGAATACACTGAAGCTTTCTTT.

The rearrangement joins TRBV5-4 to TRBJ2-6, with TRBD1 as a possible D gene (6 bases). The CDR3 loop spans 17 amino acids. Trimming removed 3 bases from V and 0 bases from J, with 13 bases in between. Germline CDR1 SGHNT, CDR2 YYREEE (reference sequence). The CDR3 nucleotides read TGTGCCAGCAGCTCGGGACAAAGTACCTCTGGGGCCAACGTCCTGACTTTC. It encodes CASSSGQSTSGANVLTF.

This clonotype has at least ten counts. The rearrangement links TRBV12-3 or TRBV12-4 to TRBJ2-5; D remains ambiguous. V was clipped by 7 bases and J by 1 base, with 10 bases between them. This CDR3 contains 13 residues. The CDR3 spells CASTRHGQETQYF. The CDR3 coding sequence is TGTGCCAGCACCCGCCATGGCCAAGAGACCCAGTACTTC.

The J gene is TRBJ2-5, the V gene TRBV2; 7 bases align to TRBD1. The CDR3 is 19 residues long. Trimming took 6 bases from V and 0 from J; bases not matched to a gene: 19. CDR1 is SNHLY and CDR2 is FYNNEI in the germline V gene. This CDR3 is CASRHGPLDRALYQETQYF. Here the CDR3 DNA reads TGTGCCAGCAGACATGGACCACTAGACAGGGCATTGTACCAAGAGACCCAGTACTTC.

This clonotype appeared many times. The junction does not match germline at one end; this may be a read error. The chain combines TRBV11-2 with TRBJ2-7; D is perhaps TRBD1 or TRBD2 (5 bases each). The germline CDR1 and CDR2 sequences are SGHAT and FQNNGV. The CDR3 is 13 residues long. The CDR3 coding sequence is TGTGCCAACAGCTTGACCCCGTTTGGGGGGCAGTACTTC. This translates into CANSLTPFGGQYF. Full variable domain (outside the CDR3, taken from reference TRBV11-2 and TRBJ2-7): EAGVAQSPRYKIIEKRQSVAFWCNPISGHATLYWYQQILGQGPKLLIQFQNNGVVDDSQLPKDRFSAERLKGVDSTLKIQPAKLEDSAVYLCANSLTPFGGQYFGPGTRLTVT.

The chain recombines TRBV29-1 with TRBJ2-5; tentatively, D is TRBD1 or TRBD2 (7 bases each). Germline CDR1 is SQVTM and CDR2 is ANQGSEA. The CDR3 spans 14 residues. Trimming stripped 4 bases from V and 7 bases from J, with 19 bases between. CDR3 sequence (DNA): TGCAGCGTTGGGGGGGGACAGTCCAGGTGGACCCAGTACTTC. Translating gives CSVGGGQSRWTQYF.

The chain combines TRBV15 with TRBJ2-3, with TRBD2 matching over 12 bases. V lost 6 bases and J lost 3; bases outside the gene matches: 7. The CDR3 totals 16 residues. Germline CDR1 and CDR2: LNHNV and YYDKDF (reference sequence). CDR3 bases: TGTGCCACCAGTCACGGACTAGCGGGATTTACAGATACGCAGTATTTT. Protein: CATSHGLAGFTDTQYF.

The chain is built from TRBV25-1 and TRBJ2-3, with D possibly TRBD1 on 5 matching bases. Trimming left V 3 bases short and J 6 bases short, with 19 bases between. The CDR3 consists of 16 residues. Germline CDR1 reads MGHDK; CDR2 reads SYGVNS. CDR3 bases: TGTGCCAGCAGTGAGGACGGCAGGGTGTCTGCGGATACGCAGTATTTT. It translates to CASSEDGRVSADTQYF.